This record concerns one TCR beta chain sequence. The germline V gene has CDR1 SGHAT and CDR2 FQNNGV. There are 13 residues in the CDR3. With 4 bases removed from V and 10 bases from J, the gap between germline ends came to 14 bases. This specimen comes from a study of blood T cell repertoires in COVID-19. Across the study: Acute-phase and convalescent COVID-19 samples originated in the United States, Italy and Spain. Sources were T cells, B-cell-depleted T cells, or PBMCs; the material itself was cDNA or gDNA.

A Seattle source enrolled patients during active infection and followed them longitudinally. In the source study's methods: The assay estimated nucleated cells by amplifying reference gene primers. Only in-frame clones appear in the TCRdb table, and some are missing; sequencing was by immunoSEQ multiplex PCR. V and J calls and clone size follow that table, whereas D and trimming were derived from the DNA. The sample carries more than 250,000 clones, 88% recorded once. This sequence joins TRBV11-2 and TRBJ2-1, with a weak D call TRBD2 (5 bases). Sequencing was performed on peripheral blood. The receptor was isolated from a woman in her 30s with COVID-19, enrolled during active disease. The CDR3 region is CASSSALRGEQFF. As DNA, the CDR3 is TGTGCCAGCAGCTCGGCCCTCCGCGGGGAGCAGTTCTTC.